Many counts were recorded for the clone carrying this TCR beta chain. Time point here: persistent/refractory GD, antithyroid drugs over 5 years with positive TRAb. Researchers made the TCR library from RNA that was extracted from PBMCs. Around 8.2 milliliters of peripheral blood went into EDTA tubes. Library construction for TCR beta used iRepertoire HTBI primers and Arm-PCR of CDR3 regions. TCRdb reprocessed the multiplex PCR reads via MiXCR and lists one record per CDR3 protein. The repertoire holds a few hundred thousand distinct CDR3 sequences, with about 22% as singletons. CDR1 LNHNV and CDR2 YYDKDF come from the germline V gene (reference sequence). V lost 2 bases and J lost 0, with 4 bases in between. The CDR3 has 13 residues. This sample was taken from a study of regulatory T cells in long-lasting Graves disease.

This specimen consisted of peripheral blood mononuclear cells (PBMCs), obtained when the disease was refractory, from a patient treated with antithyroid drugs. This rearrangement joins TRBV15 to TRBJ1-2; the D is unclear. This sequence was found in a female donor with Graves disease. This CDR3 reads CATSRTANYGYTF. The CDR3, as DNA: TGTGCCACCAGCAGAACAGCTAACTATGGCTACACCTTC.